What follows describes a single T cell receptor (beta chain). Trimming removed 0 bases from V and 4 bases from J, with 18 bases in between. This CDR3 region has 17 residues. In germline, CDR1 is MDHEN, CDR2 SYDVKM. Authors' analysis steps: Estimation of nucleated cell counts relied on the amplification of reference gene primers. Libraries were prepared by immunoSEQ multiplex PCR; TCRdb keeps only in-frame clonotypes and omits some of them. That table furnishes V, J and clone size, whereas the DNA furnished D and trimming. The sample carries around 300,000 clones, approximately 89% recorded once. This sample was taken from a study of blood T cell repertoires in COVID-19. At the level of the study: Some COVID-19 samples were acute and others convalescent; all came from the United States, Italy and Spain. PBMCs, B-cell-depleted T cells, or T cells provided the cDNA or gDNA that made up the material.

Living in 24 US areas, the participants were between roughly 18 and 90 years of age. Sequenced input: PBMCs or T cells enriched from blood (not recorded which). The TCR sequence derives from a woman in her sixties who had recovered from COVID-19. The chain is built from TRBV28 and TRBJ1-2, with unresolved D. CDR3: CASSLWGDFGLAYGYTF. The CDR3 nucleotides read TGTGCCAGCAGTTTATGGGGTGATTTTGGGCTAGCCTATGGCTACACCTTC.